These T cell receptor beta chains were read from a single sample in a study of shared clonotypes between healthy human individuals. The assay was immunoSEQ multiplex PCR, and TCRdb's table has in-frame clones only and misses some. Of 600,000 or so clones in the sample, roughly 98% are singletons; the top ten hold roughly 0.29%. Specimen: naive CD8+ T cells sorted from blood. The receptors were gathered from a man aged 25 to 45 in good health. Each CDR3 is given with its conserved first and last residue.

V,J,CDR3
TRBV29-1,TRBJ2-2,CSVEDRETGELFF
TRBV4-1,TRBJ1-5,CASSQDSDQPQHF
TRBV18,TRBJ2-1,CASSLKTSGIYNEQFF
TRBV2,TRBJ1-5,CASSGGLRGRQPQHF
TRBV6-5,TRBJ1-2,CASSGTGTAYGYTF
TRBV11-1,TRBJ2-7,CASSPDGGSSYEQYF
TRBV12-1,TRBJ2-7,CASLPESHEQYF
TRBV10-1,TRBJ2-7,CASSPSGTGSYEQYF
TRBV5-1,TRBJ1-4,CASSFDRQATNEKLFF
TRBV7-9,TRBJ2-2,CASSLSELNTGELFF
TRBV5-5,TRBJ1-1,CASSFSANTEAFF
TRBV4-3,TRBJ2-2,CASSQSWREGAGELFF
TRBV29-1,TRBJ2-1,CSVRLAGLYNEQFF
TRBV7-9,TRBJ2-5,CASSLQLAGVQETQYF
TRBV4-1,TRBJ1-4,CASSQDRTFREKLFF
TRBV4-1,TRBJ2-2,CASSHDTVTGELFF
TRBV19,TRBJ2-7,CASSMYGSSYEQYF
TRBV18,TRBJ2-7,CASSRVSGEQYF
TRBV30,TRBJ2-3,CAWSVGLAGGDTQYF
TRBV15,TRBJ2-1,CATRVPTLAPGNEQFF
TRBV5-4,TRBJ2-7,CASSLDSLYEQYF
TRBV19,TRBJ2-1,CASSIGQKTYNEQFF
TRBV5-5,TRBJ1-5,CASSLDQGGNQPQHF
TRBV27,TRBJ2-1,CASTLSGNAYNEQFF
TRBV28,TRBJ2-7,CASSLGLAGGHEQYF
TRBV7-9,TRBJ1-1,CASSLGRTEAFF
TRBV6-5,TRBJ2-7,CASSYGHEQYF